This T cell receptor beta chain was observed in a study of early T cells in non-severe SARS-CoV-2 infection. Study context: Chains were unpaired, as sequencing was done on bulk RNA from unsorted whole blood. Study conclusions and caveats: CD4 and private specificities were missed by VDJdb matching, which favored anti-spike CD8 responses.

The TCR library protocol attached unique molecular identifiers to the individual cDNA molecules. TCRdb re-called the 5' RACE reads through MiXCR, storing one row per CDR3 protein. The sample holds roughly 69,000 distinct CDR3 sequences, 9.5% seen once. Turning to this clonotype: What it binds is not known.

V gave up 8 bases and J gave up 8 bases; unmatched junction bases: 13. The CDR3 has 15 residues. Sequencing was done on a sample of whole blood. This clonotype was obtained from an adult who was a healthcare worker with PCR-confirmed SARS-CoV-2 infection or an uninfected control (not recorded which). The V call is TRBV12-3 or TRBV12-4, the J call TRBJ2-1, with 9 bases identical to TRBD2. The DNA of the CDR3 is TGTGCCAGCTCGGGGGGTAGCGGGAGTATTTATGAGCAGTTCTTC. It specifies CASSGGSGSIYEQFF.